The clone carrying this T cell receptor beta chain was seen only once. This entry comes from a study of blood T cell repertoires in COVID-19. Looking at the study overall: Both acute and convalescent COVID-19 samples were obtained from the United States, Italy and Spain. PBMCs, B-cell-depleted T cells, or T cells provided the cDNA or gDNA that made up the material.

In the original processing: Amplification of reference gene primers provided the estimated nucleated cell counts. Using immunoSEQ multiplex PCR, the repertoire was profiled, and TCRdb retains in-frame clones only, with some absent. That table is the source of V, J and clone size, and D and trimming were worked out from the DNA. Here the sample spans 100,000 to 150,000 clones, over 60% being singletons. From germline, CDR1 is GTSNPN and CDR2 SVGIG (reference sequence). CDR3 size: 11 residues. V was cut by 8 bases and J by 6 bases, with 13 bases left in between. Material: peripheral blood. This TCR came from a man aged 40-55 years with active or convalescent COVID-19. The chain is built from TRBV30 and TRBJ1-2; D might be TRBD1 (6 bases). CDR3 sequence: CAGGRGDGYTF. The CDR3 nucleotides read TGTGCCGGAGGGAGGGGGGATGGCTACACCTTC.